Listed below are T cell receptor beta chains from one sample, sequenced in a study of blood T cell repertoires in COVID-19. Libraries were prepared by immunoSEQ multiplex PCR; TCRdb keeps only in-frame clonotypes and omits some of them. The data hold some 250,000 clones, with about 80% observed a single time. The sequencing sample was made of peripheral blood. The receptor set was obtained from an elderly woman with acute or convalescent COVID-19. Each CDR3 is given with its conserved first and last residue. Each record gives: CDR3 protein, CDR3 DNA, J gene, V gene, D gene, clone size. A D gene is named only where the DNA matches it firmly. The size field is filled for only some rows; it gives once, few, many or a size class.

CDR3aa: CASSFGGSWYNEQFF; CDR3nt: TGTGCCAGCAGTTTTGGCGGGAGCTGGTACAATGAGCAGTTCTTC; j_gene: TRBJ2-1; v_gene: TRBV27; d_gene: TRBD2; abundance: -
CDR3aa: CASSEGPGANEQFF; CDR3nt: TGTGCCAGCAGTGAAGGACCTGGGGCTAATGAGCAGTTCTTC; j_gene: TRBJ2-1; v_gene: TRBV6-1; d_gene: -; abundance: -
CDR3aa: CASGLGQVPYNEQFF; CDR3nt: TGTGCTAGTGGTTTGGGACAGGTACCCTACAATGAGCAGTTCTTC; j_gene: TRBJ2-1; v_gene: TRBV12-5; d_gene: -; abundance: -
CDR3aa: CASSGTFLNTEAFF; CDR3nt: TGTGCCAGCAGCGGGACATTTCTTAACACTGAAGCTTTCTTT; j_gene: TRBJ1-1; v_gene: TRBV2; d_gene: -; abundance: -
CDR3aa: CASSEGELGSRRAFF; CDR3nt: TGTGCCAGCAGTGAAGGGGAGCTCGGAAGCAGGCGGGCTTTCTTT; j_gene: TRBJ1-1; v_gene: TRBV2; d_gene: -; abundance: -
CDR3aa: CASSSQQNTEAFF; CDR3nt: TGTGCCAGCAGTTCACAGCAGAACACTGAAGCTTTCTTT; j_gene: TRBJ1-1; v_gene: TRBV12-3/TRBV12-4; d_gene: -; abundance: few
CDR3aa: CATSRDPGKFYGYTF; CDR3nt: TGTGCCACCAGCAGAGATCCGGGGAAATTCTATGGCTACACCTTC; j_gene: TRBJ1-2; v_gene: TRBV15; d_gene: -; abundance: -
CDR3aa: CAISESPQGDQPQHF; CDR3nt: TGTGCCATCAGTGAGTCCCCACAGGGAGATCAGCCCCAGCATTTT; j_gene: TRBJ1-5; v_gene: TRBV10-3; d_gene: -; abundance: -
CDR3aa: CASSPGFFIQYF; CDR3nt: TGTGCCAGCAGTCCGGGATTCTTTATTCAGTACTTC; j_gene: TRBJ2-4; v_gene: TRBV6-5; d_gene: -; abundance: -
CDR3aa: CASSHSYNEQFF; CDR3nt: TGTGCCAGCAGCCACAGCTACAATGAGCAGTTCTTC; j_gene: TRBJ2-1; v_gene: TRBV6-5; d_gene: -; abundance: -
CDR3aa: CAISEGEVVNQPQHF; CDR3nt: TGTGCCATCAGTGAGGGGGAGGTGGTCAATCAGCCCCAGCATTTT; j_gene: TRBJ1-5; v_gene: TRBV10-3; d_gene: -; abundance: few
CDR3aa: CAWSTRRQGATNEKLFF; CDR3nt: TGTGCCTGGAGTACCAGACGACAGGGGGCAACTAATGAAAAACTGTTTTTT; j_gene: TRBJ1-4; v_gene: TRBV30; d_gene: TRBD1; abundance: -
CDR3aa: CASRKQGAGEQYF; CDR3nt: TGTGCCAGCAGGAAACAGGGGGCGGGCGAGCAGTACTTC; j_gene: TRBJ2-7; v_gene: TRBV27; d_gene: TRBD1; abundance: -
CDR3aa: CASSLAGASYNEQFF; CDR3nt: TGCGCCAGCAGCTTGGCCGGTGCCTCCTACAATGAGCAGTTCTTC; j_gene: TRBJ2-1; v_gene: TRBV5-1; d_gene: -; abundance: -
CDR3aa: CASSPTRSDTEAFF; CDR3nt: TGTGCCAGCTCACCAACCAGATCTGACACTGAAGCTTTCTTT; j_gene: TRBJ1-1; v_gene: TRBV18; d_gene: -; abundance: -
CDR3aa: CASRAGMNSPLHF; CDR3nt: TGTGCCAGTAGGGCAGGGATGAATTCACCCCTCCACTTT; j_gene: TRBJ1-6; v_gene: TRBV19; d_gene: -; abundance: -
CDR3aa: CASSEMGGQGFSYEQYF; CDR3nt: TGTGCCAGCAGTGAAATGGGGGGACAGGGTTTCTCCTACGAGCAGTACTTC; j_gene: TRBJ2-7; v_gene: TRBV6-1; d_gene: TRBD1; abundance: -
CDR3aa: CAWSVPLFSGSHSYEQYF; CDR3nt: TGTGCCTGGAGTGTACCTCTTTTCAGCGGGAGCCACTCCTACGAGCAGTACTTC; j_gene: TRBJ2-7; v_gene: TRBV30; d_gene: TRBD2; abundance: few
CDR3aa: CATSRQGLSTEAFF; CDR3nt: TGTGCCACCAGTCGACAGGGCTTGAGCACTGAAGCTTTCTTT; j_gene: TRBJ1-1; v_gene: TRBV15; d_gene: TRBD1; abundance: -
CDR3aa: CASSSGQLNTGELFF; CDR3nt: TGTGCCAGCAGTTCGGGACAGCTGAACACCGGGGAGCTGTTTTTT; j_gene: TRBJ2-2; v_gene: TRBV6-6; d_gene: TRBD1; abundance: -
CDR3aa: CASSVAPGGGRYQETQYF; CDR3nt: TGTGCCAGCAGCGTAGCCCCAGGGGGCGGCCGGTACCAAGAGACCCAGTACTTC; j_gene: TRBJ2-5; v_gene: TRBV9; d_gene: TRBD1; abundance: -
CDR3aa: CASSLATPDGELFF; CDR3nt: TGCGCCAGCAGCTTGGCGACACCTGACGGGGAGCTGTTTTTT; j_gene: TRBJ2-2; v_gene: TRBV5-1; d_gene: -; abundance: -
CDR3aa: CASSFRDRNSPLHF; CDR3nt: TGTGCCAGCAGCTTCCGGGACAGAAATTCACCCCTCCACTTT; j_gene: TRBJ1-6; v_gene: TRBV5-4; d_gene: TRBD1; abundance: -
CDR3aa: CSGALGSGNTIYF; CDR3nt: TGCAGCGGGGCACTGGGCTCTGGAAACACCATATATTTT; j_gene: TRBJ1-3; v_gene: TRBV29-1; d_gene: -; abundance: -
CDR3aa: CASSQEDRGYEQYF; CDR3nt: TGTGCCAGCAGCCAGGAGGACAGGGGATACGAGCAGTACTTC; j_gene: TRBJ2-7; v_gene: TRBV3-1/TRBV3-2; d_gene: TRBD1; abundance: -
CDR3aa: CASLGQLNQPQHF; CDR3nt: TGTGCCAGCCTGGGACAGTTAAATCAGCCCCAGCATTTT; j_gene: TRBJ1-5; v_gene: TRBV28; d_gene: TRBD1; abundance: -
CDR3aa: CASSQDGGNTQYF; CDR3nt: TGTGCCAGCAGCCAAGACGGCGGTAATACGCAGTATTTT; j_gene: TRBJ2-3; v_gene: TRBV3-1/TRBV3-2; d_gene: -; abundance: -
CDR3aa: CASSFGTASNQPQHF; CDR3nt: TGTGCCAGCAGCTTCGGGACAGCTAGCAATCAGCCCCAGCATTTT; j_gene: TRBJ1-5; v_gene: TRBV7-9; d_gene: TRBD1; abundance: -
CDR3aa: CATSRDKGGQGGGPDTQYF; CDR3nt: TGTGCCACCAGCAGAGATAAAGGCGGACAGGGAGGCGGTCCAGATACGCAGTATTTT; j_gene: TRBJ2-3; v_gene: TRBV15; d_gene: TRBD1; abundance: -
CDR3aa: CASSYPPHNEQFF; CDR3nt: TGTGCCAGCAGTTACCCTCCCCACAATGAGCAGTTCTTC; j_gene: TRBJ2-1; v_gene: TRBV6-5; d_gene: -; abundance: -
CDR3aa: CASSLDRASEQYF; CDR3nt: TGTGCCAGCAGCTTAGACAGGGCAAGCGAGCAGTACTTC; j_gene: TRBJ2-7; v_gene: TRBV11-3; d_gene: -; abundance: -
CDR3aa: CASSLGGAGGVNEQFF; CDR3nt: TGTGCCAGCAGCTTAGGAGGTGCGGGAGGGGTCAATGAGCAGTTCTTC; j_gene: TRBJ2-1; v_gene: TRBV7-2; d_gene: TRBD2; abundance: many
CDR3aa: CASSGSTHQQYANYGYTF; CDR3nt: TGTGCCAGCAGCGGTTCAACGCACCAACAGTACGCTAACTATGGCTACACCTTC; j_gene: TRBJ1-2; v_gene: TRBV7-9; d_gene: -; abundance: once
CDR3aa: CASSPGTGSEKLFF; CDR3nt: TGCGCCAGCAGCCCCGGGACAGGGAGTGAAAAACTGTTTTTT; j_gene: TRBJ1-4; v_gene: TRBV5-1; d_gene: TRBD1; abundance: many
CDR3aa: CASSPGGGQPTNEKLFF; CDR3nt: TGCGCCAGCAGCCCTGGAGGTGGACAGCCGACAAATGAAAAACTGTTTTTT; j_gene: TRBJ1-4; v_gene: TRBV5-1; d_gene: -; abundance: few
CDR3aa: CASSDLKTSMNTEAFF; CDR3nt: TGTGCCAGTAGCGATCTTAAGACAAGCATGAACACTGAAGCTTTCTTT; j_gene: TRBJ1-1; v_gene: TRBV19; d_gene: -; abundance: -
CDR3aa: CASSIVRTSGGALGETQYF; CDR3nt: TGTGCCAGTAGTATTGTGCGGACTAGCGGGGGGGCCCTGGGAGAGACCCAGTACTTC; j_gene: TRBJ2-5; v_gene: TRBV19; d_gene: TRBD2; abundance: -
CDR3aa: CASSVYRDTEAFF; CDR3nt: TGTGCCAGCAGTGTTTACAGGGATACTGAAGCTTTCTTT; j_gene: TRBJ1-1; v_gene: TRBV2; d_gene: -; abundance: -
CDR3aa: CASTREGEKLFF; CDR3nt: TGTGCCAGCACCAGGGAAGGGGAAAAACTGTTTTTT; j_gene: TRBJ1-4; v_gene: TRBV2; d_gene: -; abundance: -
CDR3aa: CATSDRRSGYTQYF; CDR3nt: TGTGCCACCAGTGACCGACGAAGCGGGTATACGCAGTATTTT; j_gene: TRBJ2-3; v_gene: TRBV24-1; d_gene: -; abundance: -
CDR3aa: CASSIGQGGNQPQHF; CDR3nt: TGTGCCAGCAGCATCGGACAGGGTGGCAATCAGCCCCAGCATTTT; j_gene: TRBJ1-5; v_gene: TRBV7-9; d_gene: TRBD1; abundance: -
CDR3aa: CASSSSGTAAFF; CDR3nt: TGTGCCAGCAGTTCGTCAGGGACAGCAGCTTTCTTT; j_gene: TRBJ1-1; v_gene: TRBV6-5; d_gene: TRBD1; abundance: -
CDR3aa: CASSQVRRELGTQYF; CDR3nt: TGCGCCAGCAGCCAAGTTCGGCGGGAGCTTGGTACGCAGTATTTT; j_gene: TRBJ2-3; v_gene: TRBV4-1; d_gene: TRBD2; abundance: few
CDR3aa: CASSVGGLSQVNEQFF; CDR3nt: TGTGCCAGCAGTGTAGGGGGCCTCAGCCAGGTAAATGAGCAGTTCTTC; j_gene: TRBJ2-1; v_gene: TRBV2; d_gene: TRBD1; abundance: -
CDR3aa: CASSLASGSTGELFF; CDR3nt: TGCGCCAGCAGCTTGGCTAGCGGGTCAACCGGGGAGCTGTTTTTT; j_gene: TRBJ2-2; v_gene: TRBV5-1; d_gene: TRBD2; abundance: once
CDR3aa: CASSQPQGVRAYEQYF; CDR3nt: TGCGCCAGCAGTCAGCCACAGGGGGTAAGGGCCTACGAGCAGTACTTC; j_gene: TRBJ2-7; v_gene: TRBV23-1; d_gene: TRBD1; abundance: -
CDR3aa: CASSGGTGGLQPQHF; CDR3nt: TGTGCCAGCAGCGGGGGGACAGGGGGCCTTCAGCCCCAGCATTTT; j_gene: TRBJ1-5; v_gene: TRBV5-8; d_gene: TRBD1; abundance: -
CDR3aa: CASSFDRASYEQYF; CDR3nt: TGTGCCAGCAGCTTCGACAGGGCTAGCTACGAGCAGTACTTC; j_gene: TRBJ2-7; v_gene: TRBV7-9; d_gene: TRBD1; abundance: -
CDR3aa: CASSKAGGGIPYEQYF; CDR3nt: TGTGCCAGCAGCAAGGCAGGGGGCGGGATTCCTTACGAGCAGTACTTC; j_gene: TRBJ2-7; v_gene: TRBV21-1; d_gene: -; abundance: once
CDR3aa: CASGRDRGSPLHF; CDR3nt: TGTGCCAGTGGGCGGGACAGGGGATCACCCCTCCACTTT; j_gene: TRBJ1-6; v_gene: TRBV19; d_gene: TRBD1; abundance: -
CDR3aa: CASSTQGMSSGANVLTF; CDR3nt: TGTGCCAGCAGCACACAGGGGATGAGTTCTGGGGCCAACGTCCTGACTTTC; j_gene: TRBJ2-6; v_gene: TRBV5-4; d_gene: TRBD1; abundance: -
CDR3aa: CASSQQSSGLGMYNEQFF; CDR3nt: TGCGCCAGCAGCCAACAATCTTCGGGACTAGGAATGTACAATGAGCAGTTCTTC; j_gene: TRBJ2-1; v_gene: TRBV5-1; d_gene: TRBD2; abundance: -
CDR3aa: CASSTTGTSGSEQFF; CDR3nt: TGTGCCAGTAGTACAACCGGGACTAGCGGGTCTGAGCAGTTCTTC; j_gene: TRBJ2-1; v_gene: TRBV19; d_gene: TRBD2; abundance: -
CDR3aa: CASSRGRGLAGELFF; CDR3nt: TGTGCCAGCAGCCGAGGAAGAGGGTTGGCCGGGGAGCTGTTTTTT; j_gene: TRBJ2-2; v_gene: TRBV27; d_gene: -; abundance: -
CDR3aa: CASSRNRPPRTGTGGEKLFF; CDR3nt: TGTGCCAGCTCACGAAACCGACCCCCACGAACCGGGACAGGGGGCGAAAAACTGTTTTTT; j_gene: TRBJ1-4; v_gene: TRBV18; d_gene: TRBD1; abundance: -
CDR3aa: CASSPGTSGLRRIGTDTQYF; CDR3nt: TGTGCCAGCAGCCCAGGGACTAGCGGGTTGAGACGAATTGGCACAGATACGCAGTATTTT; j_gene: TRBJ2-3; v_gene: TRBV7-8; d_gene: TRBD2; abundance: -
CDR3aa: CASSSVTGTGLNYGYTF; CDR3nt: TGTGCCAGCAGCTCTGTAACCGGGACAGGACTTAACTATGGCTACACCTTC; j_gene: TRBJ1-2; v_gene: TRBV7-9; d_gene: TRBD1; abundance: -
CDR3aa: CASSLSVGAQETQYF; CDR3nt: TGTGCCAGCAGCCTATCAGTGGGGGCCCAAGAGACCCAGTACTTC; j_gene: TRBJ2-5; v_gene: TRBV3-1/TRBV3-2; d_gene: -; abundance: -
CDR3aa: CASGLGGGESPLHF; CDR3nt: TGTGCTAGTGGTTTGGGAGGGGGGGAGTCACCCCTCCACTTT; j_gene: TRBJ1-6; v_gene: TRBV12-5; d_gene: -; abundance: -